The clone carrying this T cell receptor beta chain was picked up a small number of times. What it binds is unknown. This entry comes from a study of regulatory T cells in long-lasting Graves disease. General study points: Graves' patients with persistent disease showed TCR diversity lower than patients newly diagnosed.

CDR3-region Arm-PCR and iRepertoire HTBI primers produced the TCR beta libraries. In TCRdb, the multiplex PCR reads were re-called with MiXCR into one record per CDR3 protein. The table lists hundreds of thousands of distinct CDR3 sequences, about 20% of them singletons. Trimming removed 0 bases from V and 7 bases from J, with 15 bases in between. The germline V gene has CDR1 LGHNA and CDR2 YSLEER. The CDR3 has 15 residues. As to time point: persistent/refractory GD, antithyroid drugs over 5 years with positive TRAb. PBMC RNA was the source of the TCR library. The authors drew patients from an endocrinology department in Xi'an, China.

The origin of this receptor is a female donor with Graves disease. V gene TRBV4-3 combines with J gene TRBJ2-5; a weak D match, TRBD1 (5 bases). This material consisted of peripheral blood mononuclear cells (PBMCs), taken when the disease was refractory, from a patient treated with antithyroid drugs. CDR3 loop: CASSQENRSPGTQYF. The CDR3 DNA reads TGCGCCAGCAGCCAAGAAAACAGGTCCCCCGGGACCCAGTACTTC.